The T cell receptor beta chain under discussion was sequenced for a study of blood T cells in healthy people across ages. Details on this clonotype: Its antigen remains unknown.

The V segment lost 4 bases and the J segment 8 bases; nucleotides outside the gene matches: 6. Germline V gene sequence: CDR1 SGHRS, CDR2 YFSETQ. The CDR3 is 16 residues long. Findings of the study overall: Versus aged donors, long-lived donors had higher diversity and more naive CD4+ cells. Underestimates were what the diversity estimates from one million T cells were considered to be. The percentage of naive T cells correlated strongly with TCR beta diversity.

Together with a sample-barcoded 5' primer, a J-beta primer mix was included in a second PCR lasting roughly 6 to 12 cycles. The yield of each sample was at least 3 million CDR3-containing paired-end reads. TCRdb passed the 5' RACE reads through MiXCR, listing each CDR3 protein once. The table shows 1.5 million or so distinct CDR3 sequences, with roughly 43% occurring only once. The clonotype was recovered from a woman aged 18-30 years in good health. The V call is TRBV5-1, the J call TRBJ2-1; 16 nucleotides agree with TRBD2. Specimen: blood. The CDR3 is CASSTGLAGGPDEQFF. The CDR3 DNA sequence: TGCGCCAGCAGCACGGGACTAGCGGGAGGGCCTGATGAGCAGTTCTTC.